Below, 25 T cell receptor beta chains from the same sample are listed, as sequenced in a study of blood T cells in healthy people across ages. For the second PCR, which ran for about 6 to 12 cycles, a sample-barcoded 5' primer and a J-beta primer mix were used. Each CDR3 protein is one row after TCRdb ran MiXCR on the 5' RACE reads. This sample has around 1,100,000 distinct CDR3 sequences; 30% to 40% occur once, and the top ten carry roughly 14%. Sequenced material: blood. Receptors originate from a young man in good health.

The rearrangement joins TRBV20-1 to TRBJ2-1, with TRBD2 as a possible D gene (5 bases). V was trimmed by 6 bases and J by 5 bases, leaving 11 bases between them. The germline CDR1 and CDR2 sequences are DFQATT and SNEGSKA (reference sequence). CDR3 length: 12 residues. The CDR3 region is CSASEGDNEQFF. The CDR3, as DNA: TGCAGTGCCTCAGAGGGTGACAATGAGCAGTTCTTC.

The chain has TRBV10-3 and TRBJ2-5, with D maybe TRBD2 (6 bases). Trimming pared 0 bases from V and 1 base from J, leaving 9 bases between. This CDR3 spans 15 amino acids. Germline lookup yields CDR1 ENHRY and CDR2 SYGVKD. Here the CDR3 DNA reads TGTGCCATCAGTGAGTCGGGAGGCAGCCAAGAGACCCAGTACTTC. It specifies CAISESGGSQETQYF.

This chain links TRBV6-2 or TRBV6-3 with TRBJ2-5; 9 bases agree with TRBD2. The junction had 16 bases not matched to a gene; V was cut back by 0 bases and J by 11 bases. CDR1 is MNHEY and CDR2 is SVGEGT in the germline V gene. The CDR3 is 17 amino acids. The CDR3 region has the DNA TGTGCCAGCAGTTACTCATGGCTAGCGGGGACCAACAATGAGCAGTACTTC. Translated: CASSYSWLAGTNNEQYF.

The chain carries TRBV28 and TRBJ2-1; perhaps TRBD1 as D (6 bases). Trimming took off 5 bases at V and 10 bases at J, with 21 bases between the two ends. CDR3 length equals 15 residues. The V gene's germline CDR1 is MDHEN and CDR2 SYDVKM. The CDR3 here is CASSRQDPLGLEQFF. CDR3 bases: TGTGCCAGCAGTCGACAGGATCCTCTAGGGTTGGAGCAGTTCTTC.

This clonotype appeared a few times. The chain uses TRBV27 and TRBJ2-3; 12 bases are shared with TRBD2. V gave up 8 bases and J gave up 5 bases; unmatched junction bases: 8. Germline V gene data show CDR1 as MNHEY and CDR2 as SMNVEV (reference sequence). This CDR3 spans 15 amino acids. The CDR3 region has the DNA TGTGCCAGCGGTCCCGGACTAGCGGGGTTAGATACGCAGTATTTT. It specifies CASGPGLAGLDTQYF.

This clonotype was observed a handful of times. The genes are TRBV20-1 and TRBJ1-5; tentatively, D is TRBD1 (5 bases). In germline, CDR1 is DFQATT, CDR2 SNEGSKA (reference sequence). V lost 0 bases and J 3 bases, leaving 21 bases between the germline ends. This CDR3 is 18 amino acids long. The CDR3 nucleotides read TGCAGTGCTAGAGACCTTAGGGAGGGGAATGATAACAATCAGCCCCAGCATTTT. It encodes CSARDLREGNDNNQPQHF.

There are a few counts of this clonotype. The chain employs TRBV7-3 and TRBJ1-1; D ambiguous. V dropped 5 bases and J dropped 3 bases, with 10 bases sitting between them. The CDR3 extends over 13 amino acids. From germline, CDR1 is SGHTA and CDR2 FQGTGA. The CDR3 DNA follows: TGTGCCAGCAGCCCGGAAGGAGACACTGAAGCTTTCTTT. Amino acids: CASSPEGDTEAFF.

Of note for this clonotype: A much larger clonotype is one base distant, so this may be a read error. The rearrangement joins TRBV7-2 to TRBJ1-5; D remains unclear. Germline V gives CDR1 SGHTA, CDR2 FQGNSA. The CDR3 loop spans 12 amino acids. Written as DNA, the CDR3 is TGTGCCAGCAGCTTAGTCAATCCGCCCCAGCATTTT. Translating it yields CASSLVNPPQHF.

The chain joins TRBV20-1 to TRBJ1-2, with 9 nucleotides matching TRBD1. The CDR3 runs 14 residues. With V trimmed by 3 bases and J by 2 bases, 4 bases remained unmatched. The germline V gene encodes CDR1 DFQATT and CDR2 SNEGSKA (reference sequence). CDR3 in DNA: TGCAGTGCTAGCCGGGACAGGGTAAACTATGGCTACACCTTC. It is translated as CSASRDRVNYGYTF.

This clonotype was observed a handful of times. This sequence joins TRBV4-2 and TRBJ1-4, with TRBD1 as a possible D gene (5 bases). V dropped 0 bases and J dropped 7 bases, with 9 bases sitting between them. Germline CDR1 LGHNA, CDR2 YNFKEQ. The CDR3 runs to 14 residues. The CDR3 DNA is TGTGCCAGCAGCCAAGATCGACAGCTTGAAAAACTGTTTTTT. It yields the protein CASSQDRQLEKLFF.

This clonotype was detected only a few times. The gene calls are TRBV7-2 and TRBJ1-5; D possibly corresponds to TRBD1 (6 bases). From germline, CDR1 is SGHTA and CDR2 FQGNSA. This CDR3 has 16 residues. Trimming removed 4 bases from V and 0 bases from J, with 13 bases in between. The CDR3 bases are TGTGCCAGCAGCTCCGGGGGCAGTTATAGCAATCAGCCCCAGCATTTT. This sequence encodes CASSSGGSYSNQPQHF. Based on the CDR3 plus reference TRBV7-2 and TRBJ1-5, the full variable domain is GAGVSQSPSNKVTEKGKDVELRCDPISGHTALYWYRQSLGQGLEFLIYFQGNSAPDKSGLPSDRFSAERTGGSVSTLTIQRTQQEDSAVYLCASSSGGSYSNQPQHFGDGTRLSIL.

This clonotype was observed a handful of times. J is TRBJ1-2 and V is TRBV6-2 or TRBV6-3, with D uncertain. The CDR3 extends over 15 amino acids. Trimming took 9 bases from V and 0 from J, leaving 17 bases between them. From germline, CDR1 is MNHEY and CDR2 SVGEGT. This chain's CDR3 is CARGHTSYPNYGYTF. CDR3 nucleotides: TGTGCCAGGGGTCACACCTCCTATCCTAACTATGGCTACACCTTC.

With respect to this clonotype: Mismatch with germline at one junction end may stem from a read error. This rearrangement joins TRBV5-6 to TRBJ2-3, with a weak D call TRBD2 (5 bases). Germline V gene lookup returns CDR1 SGHDT and CDR2 YYEEEE. The CDR3 loop spans 16 amino acids. The DNA for the CDR3 is TGTGTCAGCAGCTTTTGGAGCGGCAGATTCACAGATACGCAGTATTTT. Its protein is CVSSFWSGRFTDTQYF.

Written as DNA, the CDR3 is TGTGCCAGCAGCCGCGGACAGGGGGCGACTAATGAAAAACTGTTTTTT. This translates into CASSRGQGATNEKLFF. The chain couples TRBV5-5 to TRBJ1-4; 11 nucleotides match TRBD1. V lost 4 bases to trimming and J lost 2 bases; unmatched junction nucleotides: 4. The V gene's germline CDR1 is SGHKS and CDR2 YYEKEE (reference sequence). The CDR3 is 16 amino acids.

This clonotype was detected a few times. The V gene is TRBV7-2, the J gene TRBJ1-6, with D uncertain. Germline CDR1 and CDR2: SGHTA and FQGNSA. The V and J ends lost 2 bases and 7 bases respectively, with 18 bases between them. CDR3 length: 17 residues. CDR3 amino acids: CASSLRPIGSTNSPLHF. CDR3 DNA: TGTGCCAGCAGCTTACGCCCCATCGGCTCGACCAATTCACCCCTCCACTTT.

The rearrangement uses TRBV27 and TRBJ2-1, with a tentative D call TRBD2 (5 bases). Germline-derived CDR1 and CDR2 are MNHEY and SMNVEV (reference sequence). There are 14 residues in the CDR3. Trimming pared 8 bases from V and 3 bases from J, leaving 14 bases between. As DNA, the CDR3 is TGTGCCAGCGTTTTATCGGGGAACTACAATGAGCAGTTCTTC. As protein: CASVLSGNYNEQFF.

This clonotype was picked up many times. The chain carries TRBV12-5 and TRBJ2-7; weak D call: TRBD1 (6 bases). The CDR3 consists of 12 residues. From germline, CDR1 is LGHNT and CDR2 FRNRAP. V dropped 5 bases and J dropped 5 bases, with 10 bases sitting between them. CDR3 sequence: CASGHRDHEQYF. Written as DNA, the CDR3 is TGTGCTAGTGGTCACAGGGACCACGAGCAGTACTTC.

The CDR3 here is CASSLSISTDTQYF. CDR3 DNA: TGCGCCAGCAGCTTGAGTATCAGCACAGATACGCAGTATTTT. The chain recombines TRBV5-1 with TRBJ2-3; the D is unclear. This CDR3 contains 14 residues. Trimming took off 1 base at V and 0 bases at J, with 6 bases between the two ends. The germline CDR1 and CDR2 sequences are SGHRS and YFSETQ.

This sequence joins TRBV9 and TRBJ2-3, with 12 nucleotides matching TRBD1. This CDR3 region has 17 residues. With V trimmed by 3 bases and J by 4 bases, 9 bases remained unmatched. Germline lookup yields CDR1 SGDLS and CDR2 YYNGEE. CDR3 nucleotides: TGTGCCAGCAGCGAGAACCGGGACAGGGGGCGACCAGATACGCAGTATTTT. Its translation is CASSENRDRGRPDTQYF.

The gene calls are TRBV6-4 and TRBJ2-1; 7 nucleotides align to TRBD1. The CDR3 loop spans 16 amino acids. Losses at the gene ends were 0 bases for V and 9 bases for J; bases not matched to a gene: 11. Germline CDR1 is MRHNA and CDR2 is SNTAGT. The CDR3 sequence is CASSDSRARQGGEQFF. CDR3 DNA: TGTGCCAGCAGTGACTCGAGGGCCCGACAGGGTGGTGAGCAGTTCTTC.

The sample holds a few counts of this clonotype. This chain links TRBV14 with TRBJ2-4; D remains unclear. Trimming left V 0 bases short and J 8 bases short, with 5 bases between. The CDR3 covers 12 residues. CDR1 and CDR2 (germline): SGHDN, FVKESK. The CDR3 region has the DNA TGTGCCAGCAGCCAAGACGGGTACATTCAGTACTTC. This gives the protein CASSQDGYIQYF.

This sequence joins TRBV2 and TRBJ1-6; a weak D match, TRBD1 (5 bases). Between the trimmed V and J ends, which lost 8 bases and 9 bases, there was a span of 14 bases. CDR1 is SNHLY, CDR2 FYNNEI, per germline. CDR3 length: 13 amino acids. The CDR3, as DNA: TGTGCCAGCCAGGGTTCCCACTCTTCACCCCTCCACTTT. This sequence encodes CASQGSHSSPLHF.

The chain is built from TRBV5-6 and TRBJ1-1; D is uncertain. Germline V gene data show CDR1 as SGHDT and CDR2 as YYEEEE. The CDR3 has 12 amino acids. V was cut by 4 bases and J by 3 bases, with 7 bases left in between. The CDR3 coding sequence is TGTGCCAGCAGCAGGGTGTACACTGAAGCTTTCTTT. Protein: CASSRVYTEAFF.

This clonotype was counted ten times or more. J is TRBJ1-1 and V is TRBV4-3, with D unclear. Germline V gene data show CDR1 as LGHNA and CDR2 as YSLEER. The V and J ends lost 0 bases and 5 bases respectively, with 13 bases between them. This CDR3 has 15 amino acids. CDR3 residues: CASSQDVRRVTEAFF. For the CDR3, the DNA is TGCGCCAGCAGCCAAGATGTCAGGAGGGTTACTGAAGCTTTCTTT.

This chain connects TRBV7-6 to TRBJ2-1; D is ambiguous. The V gene's germline CDR1 is SGHVS and CDR2 FNYEAQ. This CDR3 has 15 residues. Trimming took 5 bases from V and 2 from J, leaving 13 bases between them. CDR3: CASSPLNVPYNEQFF. The CDR3 DNA reads as TGTGCCAGCAGCCCCCTGAACGTCCCCTACAATGAGCAGTTCTTC.